This entry concerns a single T cell receptor beta chain. This clone was counted only a few times. What this receptor recognizes is not known. The record has no base qualities; no much larger clone is one base away. The data are from a study of control samples from healthy donors and cancer patients (TCRdb year 2020). Library preparation was by the immunoSEQ multiplex PCR assay. TCRdb carries this immuneACCESS record with in-frame sequences only. Its versions omit some clonotypes, under half of them owing to an unresolved V gene in the studies checked, with the rest unexplained. The sample profile shows about 39,000 clones; around 88% of them were found once. Of the sample, about a fifth falls within the top ten clones. CDR1 and CDR2, per the germline V gene (reference sequence), are SEHNR and FQNEAQ. From the cysteine up to the phenylalanine, the CDR3 has a length of 13 residues. Only the CDR3 DNA stays, 39 bases, in frame from base 1. Cut back by 0 bases and 11 bases, the V and J ends lie 13 bases apart.

The rearranged chain carries TRBV7-9 and TRBJ1-1; the D gene assignment is ambiguous. The sequence was obtained from a woman between 55 and 75 years old with lung cancer. Sequencing was carried out using PBMCs. CDR3 region: CASSLAGSLGAFF. Read as DNA, the sequence is TGTGCCAGCAGCTTAGCGGGTTCCCTCGGGGCTTTCTTT. The reference TRBV7-9 and TRBJ1-1 proteins fill in what lies around the CDR3, so the full variable domain reads DTGVSQNPRHKITKRGQNVTFRCDPISEHNRLYWYRQTLGQGPEFLTYFQNEAQLEKSRLLSDRFSAERPKGSFSTLEIQRTEQGDSAMYLCASSLAGSLGAFFGQGTRLTVV.